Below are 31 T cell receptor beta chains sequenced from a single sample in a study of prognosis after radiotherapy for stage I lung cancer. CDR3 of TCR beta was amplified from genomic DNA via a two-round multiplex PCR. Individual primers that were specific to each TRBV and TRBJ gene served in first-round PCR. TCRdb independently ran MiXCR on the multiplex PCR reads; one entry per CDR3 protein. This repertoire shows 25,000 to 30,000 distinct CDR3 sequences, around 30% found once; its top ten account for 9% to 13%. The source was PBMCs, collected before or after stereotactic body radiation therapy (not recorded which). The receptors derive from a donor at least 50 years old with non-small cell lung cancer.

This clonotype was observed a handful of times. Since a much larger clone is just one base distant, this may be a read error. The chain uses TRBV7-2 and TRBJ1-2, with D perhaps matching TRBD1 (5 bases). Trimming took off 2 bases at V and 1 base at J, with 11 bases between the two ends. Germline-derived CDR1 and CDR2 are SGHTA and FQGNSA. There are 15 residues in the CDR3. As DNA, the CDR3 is TGTACCAGCAGCTTATGGGGGACGGTTAACTATGGCTACACCTTC. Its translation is CTSSLWGTVNYGYTF.

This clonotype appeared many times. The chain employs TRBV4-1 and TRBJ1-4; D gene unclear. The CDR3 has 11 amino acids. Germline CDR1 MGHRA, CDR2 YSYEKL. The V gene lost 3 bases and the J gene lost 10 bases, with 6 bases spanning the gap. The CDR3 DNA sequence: TGCGCCAGCAGCCAGCAGCGAAAACTGTTTTTT. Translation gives CASSQQRKLFF.

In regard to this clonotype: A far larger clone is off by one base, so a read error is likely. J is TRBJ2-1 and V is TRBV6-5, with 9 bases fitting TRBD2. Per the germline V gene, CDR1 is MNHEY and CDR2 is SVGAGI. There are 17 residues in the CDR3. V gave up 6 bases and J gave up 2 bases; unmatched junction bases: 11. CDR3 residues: CASRTPSGVAPYNEQFF. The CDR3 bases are TGTGCCAGCAGGACCCCTAGCGGGGTGGCCCCCTACAATGAGCAGTTCTTC.

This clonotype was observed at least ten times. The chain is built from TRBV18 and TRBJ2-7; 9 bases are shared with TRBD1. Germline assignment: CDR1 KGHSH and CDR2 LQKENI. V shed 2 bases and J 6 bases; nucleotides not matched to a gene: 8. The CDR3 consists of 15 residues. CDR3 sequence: CASSPGGQGSSEQYF. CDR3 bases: TGTGCCAGCTCACCAGGGGGACAGGGATCTTCCGAGCAGTACTTC.

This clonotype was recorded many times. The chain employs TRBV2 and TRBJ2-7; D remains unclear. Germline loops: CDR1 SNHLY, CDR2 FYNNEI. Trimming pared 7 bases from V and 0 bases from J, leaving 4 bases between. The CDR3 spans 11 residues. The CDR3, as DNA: TGTGCCAGCAAATACTCCTACGAGCAGTACTTC. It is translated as CASKYSYEQYF.

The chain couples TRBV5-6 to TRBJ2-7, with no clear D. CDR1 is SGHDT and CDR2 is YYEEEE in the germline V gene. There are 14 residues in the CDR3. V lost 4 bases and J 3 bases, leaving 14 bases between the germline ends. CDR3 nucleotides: TGTGCCAGCAGCCGGCGGTACACAAACTACGAGCAGTACTTC. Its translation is CASSRRYTNYEQYF.

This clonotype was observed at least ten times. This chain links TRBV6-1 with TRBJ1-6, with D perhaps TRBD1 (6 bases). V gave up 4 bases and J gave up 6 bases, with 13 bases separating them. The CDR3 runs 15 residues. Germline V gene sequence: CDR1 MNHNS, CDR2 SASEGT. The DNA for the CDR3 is TGTGCCAGCAGTGCCTGGGACACTAGTAATTCACCCCTCCACTTT. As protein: CASSAWDTSNSPLHF.

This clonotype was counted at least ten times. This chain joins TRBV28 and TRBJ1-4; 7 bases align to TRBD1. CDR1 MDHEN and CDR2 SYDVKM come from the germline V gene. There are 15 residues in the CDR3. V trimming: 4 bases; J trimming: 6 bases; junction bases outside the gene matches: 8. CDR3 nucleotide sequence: TGTGCCAGCAGTTCAATCCGCCAGGGGGATGAAAAACTGTTTTTT. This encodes CASSSIRQGDEKLFF.

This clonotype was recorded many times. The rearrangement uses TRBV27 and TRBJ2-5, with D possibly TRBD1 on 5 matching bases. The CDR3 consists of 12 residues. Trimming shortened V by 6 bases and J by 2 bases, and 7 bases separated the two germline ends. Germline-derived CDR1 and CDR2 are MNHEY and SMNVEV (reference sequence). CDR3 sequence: CASRRGQETQYF. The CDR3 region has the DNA TGTGCCAGCAGAAGGGGTCAAGAGACCCAGTACTTC.

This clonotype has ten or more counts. CDR3 protein: CSASLGTGGTDTQYF. For the CDR3, the DNA is TGCAGTGCTAGTCTCGGGACAGGAGGCACAGATACGCAGTATTTT. The V and J genes are TRBV20-1 and TRBJ2-3, with 8 bases identical to TRBD1. This CDR3 comprises 15 residues. After removal of 3 bases from V and 1 base from J, the junction contained 6 bases not matched to a gene. Looked up from germline, CDR1 is DFQATT and CDR2 is SNEGSKA (reference sequence).

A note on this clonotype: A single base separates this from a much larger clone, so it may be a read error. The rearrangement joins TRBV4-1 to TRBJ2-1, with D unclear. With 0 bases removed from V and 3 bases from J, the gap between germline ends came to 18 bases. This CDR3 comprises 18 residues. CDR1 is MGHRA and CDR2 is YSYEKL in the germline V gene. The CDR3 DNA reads TGCGCCAGCAGCCAAGAAACCGGGTGGATTAGATACTACAATGAGCAGTTCTTC. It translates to CASSQETGWIRYYNEQFF.

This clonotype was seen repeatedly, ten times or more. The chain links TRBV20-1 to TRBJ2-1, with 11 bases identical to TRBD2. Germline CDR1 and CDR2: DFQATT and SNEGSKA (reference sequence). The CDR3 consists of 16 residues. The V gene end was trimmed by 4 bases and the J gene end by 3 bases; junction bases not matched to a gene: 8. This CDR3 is CSAKPSGRQIYNEQFF. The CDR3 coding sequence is TGCAGTGCTAAGCCTAGCGGGAGGCAGATCTACAATGAGCAGTTCTTC.

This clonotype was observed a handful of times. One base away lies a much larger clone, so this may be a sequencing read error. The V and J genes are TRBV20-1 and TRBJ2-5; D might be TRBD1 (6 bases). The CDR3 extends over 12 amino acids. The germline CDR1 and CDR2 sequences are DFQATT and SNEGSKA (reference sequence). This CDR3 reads CSAYFGGQTKYF. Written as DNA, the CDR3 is TGCAGTGCCTACTTTGGGGGCCAGACCAAGTACTTC.

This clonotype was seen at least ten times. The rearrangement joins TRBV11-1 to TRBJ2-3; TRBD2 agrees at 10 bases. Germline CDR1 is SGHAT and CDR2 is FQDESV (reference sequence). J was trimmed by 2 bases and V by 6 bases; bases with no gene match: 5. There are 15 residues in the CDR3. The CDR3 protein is CASSSTSGDTDTQYF. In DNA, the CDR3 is TGTGCCAGCAGTAGTACTAGCGGGGACACAGATACGCAGTATTTT.

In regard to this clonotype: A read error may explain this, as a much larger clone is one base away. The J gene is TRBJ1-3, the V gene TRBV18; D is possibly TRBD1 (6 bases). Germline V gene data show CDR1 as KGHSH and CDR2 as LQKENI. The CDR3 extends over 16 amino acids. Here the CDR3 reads CASSPPEQGYGNTTYF. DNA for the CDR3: TGTGCCAGCTCACCACCGGAACAGGGTTATGGAAACACCACATATTTT.

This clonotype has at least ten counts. This CDR3 is CASSLRRGDGELFF. The CDR3 nucleotides read TGTGCCAGCAGCTTACGCAGGGGGGACGGGGAGCTGTTTTTT. V usage is TRBV7-2 and J usage is TRBJ2-2; a possible D gene is TRBD1 (7 bases). V lost 2 bases, J lost 7 bases, and 11 bases lay in between. The CDR3 runs 14 residues. Per the germline V gene, CDR1 is SGHTA and CDR2 is FQGNSA.

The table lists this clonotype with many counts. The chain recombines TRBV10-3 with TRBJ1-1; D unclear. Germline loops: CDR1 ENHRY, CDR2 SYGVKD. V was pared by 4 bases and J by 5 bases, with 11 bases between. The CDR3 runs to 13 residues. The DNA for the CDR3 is TGTGCCATCAGTGTGGTGGACCAAACTGAAGCTTTCTTT. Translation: CAISVVDQTEAFF.

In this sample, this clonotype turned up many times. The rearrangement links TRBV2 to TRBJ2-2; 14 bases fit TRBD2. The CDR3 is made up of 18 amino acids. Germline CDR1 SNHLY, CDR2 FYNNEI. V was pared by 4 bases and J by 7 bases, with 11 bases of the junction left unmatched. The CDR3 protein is CASSATSGGAGLGGELFF. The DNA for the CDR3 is TGTGCCAGCAGTGCGACTAGCGGGGGGGCCGGTTTAGGCGGGGAGCTGTTTTTT.

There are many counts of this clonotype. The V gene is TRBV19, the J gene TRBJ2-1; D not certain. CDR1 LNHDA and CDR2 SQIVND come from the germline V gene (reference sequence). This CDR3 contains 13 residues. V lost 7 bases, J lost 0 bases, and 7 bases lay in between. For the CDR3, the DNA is TGTGCCAGTATCAGCAGCTCCTACAATGAGCAGTTCTTC. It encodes CASISSSYNEQFF.

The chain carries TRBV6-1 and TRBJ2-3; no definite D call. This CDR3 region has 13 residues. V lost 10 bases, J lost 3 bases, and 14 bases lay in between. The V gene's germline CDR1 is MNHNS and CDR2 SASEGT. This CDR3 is CANLRWATDTQYF. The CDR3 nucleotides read TGTGCCAACCTGCGGTGGGCGACAGATACGCAGTATTTT.

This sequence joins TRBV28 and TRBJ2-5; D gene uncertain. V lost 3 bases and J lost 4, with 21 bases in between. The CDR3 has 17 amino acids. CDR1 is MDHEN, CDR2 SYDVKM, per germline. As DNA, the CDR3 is TGTGCCAGCAGTTTCGAATCGATCTGTTGTGAATCAGAGACCCAGTACTTC. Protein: CASSFESICCESETQYF.

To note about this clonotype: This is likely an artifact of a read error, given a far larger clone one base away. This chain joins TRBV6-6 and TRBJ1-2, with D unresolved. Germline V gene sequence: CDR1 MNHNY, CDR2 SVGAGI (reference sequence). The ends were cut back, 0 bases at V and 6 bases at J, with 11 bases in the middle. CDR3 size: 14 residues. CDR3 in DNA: TGTGCCAGCAGTTACTCGCTCGGGGAACATGGCTACACCTTC. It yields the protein CASSYSLGEHGYTF.

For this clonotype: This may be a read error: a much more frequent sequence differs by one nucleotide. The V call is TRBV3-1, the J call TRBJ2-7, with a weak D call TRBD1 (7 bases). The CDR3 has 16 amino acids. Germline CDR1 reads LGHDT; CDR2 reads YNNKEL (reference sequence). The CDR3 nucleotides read TGTGCCAGCAGCCAAGAGACTAGGACAGGCTCCCACGAGCAGTACTTC. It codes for CASSQETRTGSHEQYF.

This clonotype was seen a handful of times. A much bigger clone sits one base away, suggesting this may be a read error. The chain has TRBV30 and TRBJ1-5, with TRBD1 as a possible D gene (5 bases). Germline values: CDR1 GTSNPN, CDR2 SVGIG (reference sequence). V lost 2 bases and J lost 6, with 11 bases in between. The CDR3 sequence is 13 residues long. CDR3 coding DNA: TGTGCCTGGAGTCCCGGGGGTCTTCAGCCCCAGCATTTT. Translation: CAWSPGGLQPQHF.

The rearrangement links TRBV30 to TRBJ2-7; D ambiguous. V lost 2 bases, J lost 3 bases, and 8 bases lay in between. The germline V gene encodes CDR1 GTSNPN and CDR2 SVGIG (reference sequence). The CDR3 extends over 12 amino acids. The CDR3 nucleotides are TGTGCCTGGAGTCCGCCAGACTACGAGCAGTACTTC. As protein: CAWSPPDYEQYF.

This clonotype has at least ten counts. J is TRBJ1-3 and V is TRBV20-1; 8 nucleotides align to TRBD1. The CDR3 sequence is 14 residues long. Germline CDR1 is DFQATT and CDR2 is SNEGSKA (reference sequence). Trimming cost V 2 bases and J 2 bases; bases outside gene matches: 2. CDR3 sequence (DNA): TGCAGTGCTAGATACAGGGGGGCTGGAAACACCATATATTTT. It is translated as CSARYRGAGNTIYF.

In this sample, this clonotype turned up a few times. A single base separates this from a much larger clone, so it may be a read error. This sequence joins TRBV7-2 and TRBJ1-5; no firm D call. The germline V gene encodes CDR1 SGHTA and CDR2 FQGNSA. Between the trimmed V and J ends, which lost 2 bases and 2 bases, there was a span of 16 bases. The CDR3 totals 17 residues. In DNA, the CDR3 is TGTGCCAGCAGCTTAATCGCCGGGATGAACGGCAATCAGCCCCAGCATTTT. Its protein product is CASSLIAGMNGNQPQHF. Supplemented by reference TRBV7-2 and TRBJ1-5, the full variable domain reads GAGVSQSPSNKVTEKGKDVELRCDPISGHTALYWYRQSLGQGLEFLIYFQGNSAPDKSGLPSDRFSAERTGGSVSTLTIQRTQQEDSAVYLCASSLIAGMNGNQPQHFGDGTRLSIL.

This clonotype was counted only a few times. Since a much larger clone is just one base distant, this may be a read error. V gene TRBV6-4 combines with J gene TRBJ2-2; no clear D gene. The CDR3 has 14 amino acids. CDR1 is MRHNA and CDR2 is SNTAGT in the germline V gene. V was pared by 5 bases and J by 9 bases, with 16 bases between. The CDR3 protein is CASSRRVRTRELFF. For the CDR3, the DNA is TGTGCCAGCAGTCGAAGGGTTCGGACCCGGGAGCTGTTTTTT.

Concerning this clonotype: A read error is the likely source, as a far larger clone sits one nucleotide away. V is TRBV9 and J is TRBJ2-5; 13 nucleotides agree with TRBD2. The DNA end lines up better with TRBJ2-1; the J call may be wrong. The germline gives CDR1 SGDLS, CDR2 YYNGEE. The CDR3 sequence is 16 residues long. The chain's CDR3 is CASSPGGTSGNNEQFF. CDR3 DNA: TGTGCCAGCAGCCCCGGAGGGACTAGCGGGAACAATGAGCAGTTCTTC.

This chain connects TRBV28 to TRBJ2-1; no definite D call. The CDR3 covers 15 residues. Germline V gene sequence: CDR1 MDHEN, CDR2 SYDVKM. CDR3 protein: CGSSPPETPYNEQFF. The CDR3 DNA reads TGTGGCAGTTCCCCCCCCGAGACCCCCTACAATGAGCAGTTCTTC.

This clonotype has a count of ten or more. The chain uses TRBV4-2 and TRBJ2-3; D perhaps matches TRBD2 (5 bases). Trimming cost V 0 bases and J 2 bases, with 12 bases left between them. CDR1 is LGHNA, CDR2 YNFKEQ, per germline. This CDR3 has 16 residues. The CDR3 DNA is TGTGCCAGCAGCCAAGATGGCCCGGGGAACACAGATACGCAGTATTTT. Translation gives CASSQDGPGNTDTQYF.